The rows below give T cell receptor beta chains drawn from one sample of a study of blood T cell repertoires in COVID-19. Some clones are missing from TCRdb's copy, which holds only in-frame ones; the method was immunoSEQ multiplex PCR. The sample consists of about 300,000 clones, 86% of them appearing once. Material for sequencing was peripheral blood. The receptors come from a woman aged 45-59 years with acute or convalescent COVID-19. Each CDR3 is given with its conserved first and last residue. A D gene is named only where the DNA matches it firmly. Size tells how often a clone was seen (once, few, many) or the class of an expanded clone, and some rows leave it out.

j_call	clone_size	v_call	d_call	cdr3_nt	cdr3_aa
TRBJ1-2	once	TRBV18	.	TGTGCCAGCTCACCAAGTCGGGACACCAACTATGGCTACACCTTC	CASSPSRDTNYGYTF
TRBJ1-2	.	TRBV4-1	.	TGCGCCAGCAGCCAAGATGGGGGGAGAAATAACTATGGCTACACCTTC	CASSQDGGRNNYGYTF
TRBJ1-1	once	TRBV2	.	TGTGCCAGCAGAATAGCCAGGGCGAACACTGAAGCTTTCTTT	CASRIARANTEAFF
TRBJ1-1	many	TRBV6-2/TRBV6-3	.	TGTGCCAGCAGTTATCGAGGAACAGGGCCCACTGAAGCTTTCTTT	CASSYRGTGPTEAFF
TRBJ2-7	.	TRBV27	.	TGTGCCAGCAGTTACAGGGGGGGAGAGTGGTTTTACGAGCAGTACTTC	CASSYRGGEWFYEQYF
TRBJ2-5	.	TRBV28	TRBD1	TGTGCCAGCACGACCCGAGGACAGGGACAAGAGACCCAGTACTTC	CASTTRGQGQETQYF
TRBJ2-1	.	TRBV24-1	.	TGTGCCACCAGTCTAGGCTACAATGAGCAGTTCTTC	CATSLGYNEQFF
TRBJ1-5	.	TRBV5-5	.	TGTGCCAGCAGCGGTGGGACTTCTACTTTGAATCAGCCCCAGCATTTT	CASSGGTSTLNQPQHF
TRBJ1-6	once	TRBV6-5	TRBD1	TGTGCCAGCAGTTTCTGGGACAGGGACCGCAATTCACCCCTCCACTTT	CASSFWDRDRNSPLHF
TRBJ2-1	.	TRBV7-2	TRBD2	TGTGCCAGCAGGTCGGGACTAGCGGGAGGGGGGGAGCAGTTCTTC	CASRSGLAGGGEQFF
TRBJ1-1	.	TRBV6-5	.	TGTGCCAGCAGCTCCTCCCGGACTGAAGCTTTCTTT	CASSSSRTEAFF
TRBJ2-5	few	TRBV5-1	TRBD1	TGCGCCAGCAGCTTGTCGGACAGGGTGGCAGAGACCCAGTACTTC	CASSLSDRVAETQYF
TRBJ1-3	.	TRBV30	.	TGTGCCTGGAGTGGGGCGGCGGGGAACACCATATATTTT	CAWSGAAGNTIYF
TRBJ1-5	.	TRBV28	TRBD1	TGTGCCAGCAGTTCACTCCGGGACAGCCGCGATAGCAATCAGCCCCAGCATTTT	CASSSLRDSRDSNQPQHF
TRBJ1-3	few	TRBV6-5	.	TGTGCCAGCAGTTTGCTACAGGATTACTCTGGAAACACCATATATTTT	CASSLLQDYSGNTIYF
TRBJ1-1	.	TRBV19	.	TGTGCCAGTAGTACGACTCGGCCGTTGAACACTGAAGCTTTCTTT	CASSTTRPLNTEAFF
TRBJ1-1	.	TRBV18	.	TGTGCCAGCTCATCTCCAGGGGAATCTGAAGCTTTCTTT	CASSSPGESEAFF
TRBJ2-1	.	TRBV18	TRBD2	TGTGCCAGCTCACCACTAGCGGGAGGCGGTGGAGAGCAGTTCTTC	CASSPLAGGGGEQFF
TRBJ2-7	.	TRBV10-3	TRBD1	TGTGCCACAACCGGGACAGGGTTCCACGAGCAGTACTTC	CATTGTGFHEQYF
TRBJ1-2	.	TRBV6-5	TRBD1	TGTGCCAGCAGTTACGCCGGGACAGGTCTTTATGGCTACACCTTC	CASSYAGTGLYGYTF
TRBJ1-6	.	TRBV7-2	.	TGTGCCAGCAGCGCCTCAGGGGATAATTCACCCCTCCACTTT	CASSASGDNSPLHF
TRBJ2-5	.	TRBV27	.	TGTGCCAGCAGTTTAAATGGAGGTCAAGAGACCCAGTACTTC	CASSLNGGQETQYF
TRBJ2-3	.	TRBV27	TRBD2	TGTGCCAGCAGCTCTTACATAGCGGGGCACACAGATACGCAGTATTTT	CASSSYIAGHTDTQYF